Listed below are T cell receptor beta chains from one sample, sequenced in a study of cytomegalovirus exposure and HLA in healthy donors. Clones were sequenced by immunoSEQ multiplex PCR, and TCRdb holds only the in-frame ones, with some missing. The sample has more than 60,000 clones, roughly 80% seen once; the top ten hold more than 4.5%. Specimen: PBMCs. The receptors shown here come from a male donor in good health and CMV-seropositive. The CDR3 runs from the conserved cysteine through the conserved F or W. The order of the fields is clone size, J gene, V gene, D gene, CDR3 protein, CDR3 DNA. A D gene is named only where the DNA matches it firmly. Size tells how often a clone was seen (once, few, many) or the class of an expanded clone, and some rows leave it out.

-	TRBJ2-7	TRBV7-8	-	CASSGAGSKVNYEQYF	TGTGCCAGCAGCGGGGCCGGGTCTAAGGTGAATTACGAGCAGTACTTC
-	TRBJ2-1	TRBV9	-	CASKEGEGGQFF	TGTGCCAGCAAGGAAGGGGAAGGTGGGCAGTTCTTC
-	TRBJ1-1	TRBV30	-	CAWNRPGFAEAFF	TGTGCCTGGAACCGGCCAGGGTTTGCTGAAGCTTTCTTT
-	TRBJ1-1	TRBV5-6	TRBD1	CASSLEGGRTEAFF	TGTGCCAGCAGCTTGGAAGGGGGCCGGACTGAAGCTTTCTTT
-	TRBJ2-7	TRBV6-1	TRBD1	CANRGDRTYEQYF	TGTGCCAACCGAGGGGACAGAACCTACGAGCAGTACTTC
-	TRBJ2-1	TRBV13	-	CASTAWGGALNEQFF	TGTGCCAGCACCGCCTGGGGGGGGGCGTTGAATGAGCAGTTCTTC
-	TRBJ2-7	TRBV5-1	TRBD1	CASSLLQGAYEQYF	TGCGCCAGCAGCTTGCTACAGGGGGCCTACGAGCAGTACTTC
-	TRBJ1-1	TRBV5-1	-	CASTPGAMNTEAFF	TGCGCCAGCACCCCAGGGGCCATGAACACTGAAGCTTTCTTT
-	TRBJ1-2	TRBV4-2	-	CASSQDVRGSYGYTF	TGTGCCAGCAGCCAAGATGTTAGGGGGTCCTATGGCTACACCTTC
-	TRBJ2-1	TRBV2	TRBD2	CASRGGLADYNEQFF	TGTGCCAGCAGAGGGGGACTAGCGGACTACAATGAGCAGTTCTTC
few	TRBJ2-2	TRBV30	-	CAWSFGQPTGELFF	TGTGCCTGGAGTTTCGGACAGCCCACCGGGGAGCTGTTTTTT
few	TRBJ2-7	TRBV7-2	-	CASSLGERLYEQYF	TGTGCCAGCAGCTTAGGGGAGCGCCTTTACGAGCAGTACTTC
-	TRBJ1-5	TRBV7-8	TRBD1	CASSLVDRVPNQPQHF	TGTGCCAGCAGCTTAGTGGACAGGGTCCCAAATCAGCCCCAGCATTTT
-	TRBJ1-1	TRBV5-4	-	CASSDPDSEAFF	TGTGCCAGCAGCGACCCCGACTCTGAAGCTTTCTTT
-	TRBJ2-3	TRBV13	-	CASSLMASVGTDTQYF	TGTGCCAGCAGCTTAATGGCTAGCGTAGGCACAGATACGCAGTATTTT
-	TRBJ2-3	TRBV7-3	-	CASRRGSEEGAQYF	TGTGCCAGCCGCCGTGGCTCCGAGGAGGGTGCGCAGTATTTT
few	TRBJ1-5	TRBV7-2	-	CASKSGGLGEGNQPQHF	TGTGCCAGCAAATCGGGGGGGCTGGGTGAAGGCAATCAGCCCCAGCATTTT
few	TRBJ2-5	TRBV15	TRBD2	CATSPSAGQSETQYF	TGTGCCACCAGCCCCTCAGCGGGGCAATCTGAGACCCAGTACTTC
few	TRBJ2-7	TRBV27	-	CASSLSPPYEQYF	TGTGCCAGCAGTTTATCCCCCCCTTACGAGCAGTACTTC
few	TRBJ1-2	TRBV10-3	-	CAISESSGAGYTF	TGTGCCATCAGTGAGTCAAGTGGGGCCGGCTACACCTTC
few	TRBJ2-7	TRBV6-1	-	CASSRSREQYF	TGTGCCAGCAGCCGATCTCGGGAGCAGTACTTC
-	TRBJ2-7	TRBV2	-	CASREEVKTRALEQYF	TGTGCCAGCAGGGAGGAGGTAAAAACTAGAGCCTTGGAGCAGTACTTC
-	TRBJ2-5	TRBV7-9	-	CASSPPTDQETQYF	TGTGCCAGCAGCCCCCCGACAGATCAAGAGACCCAGTACTTC
-	TRBJ2-2	TRBV30	TRBD2	CAWSVLAGIGELFF	TGTGCCTGGAGTGTACTAGCGGGGATCGGGGAGCTGTTTTTT
once	TRBJ1-2	TRBV6-1	TRBD1	CASKEGTEKSGGYTF	TGTGCCAGCAAAGAAGGGACAGAAAAAAGCGGTGGCTACACCTTC
once	TRBJ2-3	TRBV30	TRBD2	CAWSGLAGLTDTQYF	TGTGCCTGGAGTGGACTAGCGGGGCTTACAGATACGCAGTATTTT
-	TRBJ1-5	TRBV27	TRBD1	CATKAIGQGAGNQPQHF	TGTGCCACCAAAGCGATTGGACAGGGGGCGGGTAATCAGCCCCAGCATTTT
once	TRBJ1-2	TRBV10-3	TRBD1	CAISGDRGMRGYTF	TGTGCCATCAGTGGGGACAGGGGAATGAGGGGCTACACCTTC
-	TRBJ2-7	TRBV12-5	-	CASGDSLRPDEQYF	TGTGCTAGTGGAGACAGTTTACGCCCCGATGAGCAGTACTTC
-	TRBJ1-6	TRBV11-2	-	CASSSRAKDFNSPLHF	TGTGCCAGCAGCAGCCGGGCCAAGGACTTTAATTCACCCCTCCACTTT
-	TRBJ2-5	TRBV2	TRBD2	CASSTRGAGETQYF	TGTGCCAGCAGTACGCGGGGGGCGGGGGAGACCCAGTACTTC
-	TRBJ2-7	TRBV7-8	TRBD1	CASSLARPGQGAYEQYF	TGTGCCAGCAGCTTAGCACGACCGGGACAGGGGGCGTACGAGCAGTACTTC
-	TRBJ1-1	TRBV14	TRBD1	CASSDLQGARTEAFF	TGTGCCAGCAGCGACTTACAGGGGGCTAGGACTGAAGCTTTCTTT
-	TRBJ2-2	TRBV27	-	CASSLWGGQSTGELFF	TGTGCCAGCAGTTTATGGGGGGGCCAAAGCACCGGGGAGCTGTTTTTT
-	TRBJ2-2	TRBV5-5	TRBD1	CASSLLDRESGELFF	TGTGCCAGCAGCTTGCTGGACAGGGAGTCCGGGGAGCTGTTTTTT
-	TRBJ1-2	TRBV9	-	CASSEDTDGSLTGYTF	TGTGCCAGCAGCGAGGACACGGACGGTTCTCTTACTGGCTACACCTTC
-	TRBJ2-1	TRBV11-2	-	CASRSGGASNEQFF	TGTGCCAGCAGGTCCGGGGGAGCCTCCAATGAGCAGTTCTTC
-	TRBJ1-1	TRBV11-3	-	CASSFAGNTEAFF	TGTGCCAGCAGCTTTGCGGGAAACACTGAAGCTTTCTTT
once	TRBJ2-1	TRBV11-3	-	CASSLGRAVNEQFF	TGTGCCAGCAGCTTAGGCAGGGCGGTGAATGAGCAGTTCTTC
-	TRBJ1-1	TRBV6-5	-	CASAALSFMNTEAFF	TGTGCCAGCGCGGCACTTAGTTTCATGAACACTGAAGCTTTCTTT
-	TRBJ1-1	TRBV19	TRBD1	CASSIEAAGTAFLMNTEAFF	TGTGCCAGTAGTATAGAGGCGGCCGGGACAGCCTTCCTCATGAACACTGAAGCTTTCTTT
once	TRBJ1-6	TRBV7-9	TRBD1	CASSSGQVDNSPLHF	TGTGCCAGCAGTTCGGGACAGGTGGATAATTCACCCCTCCACTTT
few	TRBJ1-1	TRBV7-2	-	CASSFQGGKTEAFF	TGTGCCAGCAGCTTTCAGGGAGGGAAAACTGAAGCTTTCTTT
few	TRBJ2-7	TRBV7-2	TRBD2	CASSLGFGGGADEQYF	TGTGCCAGCAGCTTAGGTTTTGGCGGGGGGGCCGACGAGCAGTACTTC
-	TRBJ1-3	TRBV10-3	TRBD1	CAISESGQGGNTIYF	TGTGCCATCAGTGAGTCTGGACAGGGAGGAAACACCATATATTTT
-	TRBJ1-6	TRBV4-2	TRBD1	CASSQLPGQGLKESLHF	TGTGCCAGCAGCCAATTACCGGGACAGGGGTTAAAAGAATCCCTCCACTTT
-	TRBJ1-2	TRBV7-2	-	CASSLAQTGYGYTF	TGTGCCAGCAGCTTAGCGCAGACAGGCTATGGCTACACCTTC
-	TRBJ1-6	TRBV7-2	-	CASSSAGPVEPLHF	TGTGCCAGCAGCTCGGCAGGTCCCGTTGAACCCCTCCACTTT
-	TRBJ1-2	TRBV7-2	TRBD1	CASSLDRKYGYTF	TGTGCCAGCAGCTTGGACAGGAAATATGGCTACACCTTC
-	TRBJ2-5	TRBV19	TRBD1	CASSKRQGEETQYF	TGTGCCAGTAGTAAAAGACAGGGGGAAGAGACCCAGTACTTC
-	TRBJ2-7	TRBV13	-	CASSPGGARGDQYF	TGTGCCAGCAGCCCAGGAGGGGCCAGGGGGGATCAGTACTTC
-	TRBJ1-1	TRBV19	-	CASSIQGPNTEAFF	TGTGCCAGTAGTATCCAGGGCCCGAACACTGAAGCTTTCTTT
few	TRBJ2-3	TRBV5-4	-	CASSLRLGADADTQYF	TGTGCCAGCAGCTTGCGTTTGGGGGCTGACGCAGATACGCAGTATTTT
-	TRBJ1-1	TRBV30	TRBD1	CAWSAYNSGTEAEAFF	TGTGCCTGGAGTGCATACAACTCCGGGACAGAGGCTGAAGCTTTCTTT
-	TRBJ1-3	TRBV7-9	TRBD1	CASSPTGAAGNTIYF	TGTGCCAGCAGCCCGACAGGGGCCGCCGGAAACACCATATATTTT
-	TRBJ1-2	TRBV4-2	-	CASSLPRQGLGGYTF	TGTGCCAGCAGCCTCCCCCGGCAGGGGTTGGGTGGCTACACCTTC
-	TRBJ1-4	TRBV25-1	-	CASRPGGAYEKLFF	TGTGCCAGTAGACCAGGAGGGGCGTATGAAAAACTGTTTTTT
-	TRBJ1-1	TRBV18	-	CASSPPSAGRVNTEAFF	TGTGCCAGCTCACCACCATCGGCCGGCAGGGTGAACACTGAAGCTTTCTTT
-	TRBJ1-5	TRBV7-2	-	CASSLGPGYSNQPQHF	TGTGCCAGCAGCTTAGGTCCGGGGTATAGCAATCAGCCCCAGCATTTT
once	TRBJ1-2	TRBV29-1	TRBD1	CSVGGQHYGYTF	TGCAGCGTTGGGGGACAGCACTATGGCTACACCTTC